This T cell receptor beta chain was identified in a study of blood T cell repertoires in COVID-19. In the study overall: PBMCs, B-cell-depleted T cells, or T cells provided the cDNA or gDNA that made up the material.

In the original analysis: Nucleated cell number was recorded as an estimate derived from reference gene primer amplification. Repertoires were generated with immunoSEQ multiplex PCR, while TCRdb's copy carries only in-frame clones and drops some. The D gene and trimming were derived from the DNA, and the V and J assignments and clone size from that table. The data contain roughly 110,000 clones, approximately 81% of them singletons. The CDR3 contains 15 residues. From germline, CDR1 is MNHNY and CDR2 SVGAGI (reference sequence). V shed 6 bases and J 1 base; nucleotides not matched to a gene: 3. Sequenced: peripheral blood. This clonotype was obtained from a man aged 35-49 years with acute or convalescent COVID-19. The V gene is TRBV6-6, the J gene TRBJ2-1; 10 bases align to TRBD2. The CDR3 DNA follows: TGTGCCAGCAGAGCGGGGGGGAGGTCCTACAATGAGCAGTTCTTC. This codes for CASRAGGRSYNEQFF.